The sequence of this TCR beta chain was determined in a study of blood T cell repertoires in COVID-19. Overall study: Sources were T cells, B-cell-depleted T cells, or PBMCs; the material itself was cDNA or gDNA.

The data were produced by immunoSEQ multiplex PCR, yet TCRdb's version contains in-frame clones alone and is incomplete. The table shows 130,000 to 150,000 clones, with approximately 84% occurring only once. The sequenced sample consisted of peripheral blood. The sequence derives from a woman in her sixties with acute or convalescent COVID-19.

The CDR3 DNA follows: TGTGCCAGCAGGCTACAGGCTCTCTATAATTCACCCCTCCACTTT. This encodes CASRLQALYNSPLHF. The chain couples TRBV6-4 to TRBJ1-6, with D maybe TRBD1 (5 bases). Germline lookup yields CDR1 MRHNA and CDR2 SNTAGT. This CDR3 has 15 residues. Trimming stripped 6 bases from V and 3 bases from J, with 12 bases between.